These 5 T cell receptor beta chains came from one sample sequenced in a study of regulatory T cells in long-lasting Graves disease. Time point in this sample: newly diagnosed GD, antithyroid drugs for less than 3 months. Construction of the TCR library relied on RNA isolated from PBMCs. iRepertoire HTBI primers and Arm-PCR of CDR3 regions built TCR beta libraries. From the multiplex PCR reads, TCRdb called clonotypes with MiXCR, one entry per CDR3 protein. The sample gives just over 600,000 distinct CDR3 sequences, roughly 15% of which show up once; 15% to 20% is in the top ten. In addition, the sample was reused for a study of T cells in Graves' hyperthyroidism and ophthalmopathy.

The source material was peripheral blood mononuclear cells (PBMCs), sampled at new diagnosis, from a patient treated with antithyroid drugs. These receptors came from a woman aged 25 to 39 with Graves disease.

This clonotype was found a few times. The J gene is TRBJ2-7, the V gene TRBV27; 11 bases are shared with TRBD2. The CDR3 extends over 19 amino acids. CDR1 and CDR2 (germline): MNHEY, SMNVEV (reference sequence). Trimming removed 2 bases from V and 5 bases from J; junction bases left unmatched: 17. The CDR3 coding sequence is TGTGCCAGCAGTTTACCTGCTAATACCCGACTAGCGGGAAGGCACGAGCAGTACTTC. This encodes CASSLPANTRLAGRHEQYF.

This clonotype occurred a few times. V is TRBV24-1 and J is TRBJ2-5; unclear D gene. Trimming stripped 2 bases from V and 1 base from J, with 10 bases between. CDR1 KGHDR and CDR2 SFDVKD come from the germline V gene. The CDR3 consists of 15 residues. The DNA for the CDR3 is TGTGCCACCAGTGATTCAATGACAAGCCAAGAGACCCAGTACTTC. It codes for CATSDSMTSQETQYF.

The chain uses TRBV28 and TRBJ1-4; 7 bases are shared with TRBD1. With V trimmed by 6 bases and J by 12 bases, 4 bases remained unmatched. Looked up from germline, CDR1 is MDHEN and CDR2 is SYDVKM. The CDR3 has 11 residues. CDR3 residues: CASSPDRELFF. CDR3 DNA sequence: TGTGCCAGCAGCCCCGACAGGGAACTGTTTTTT.

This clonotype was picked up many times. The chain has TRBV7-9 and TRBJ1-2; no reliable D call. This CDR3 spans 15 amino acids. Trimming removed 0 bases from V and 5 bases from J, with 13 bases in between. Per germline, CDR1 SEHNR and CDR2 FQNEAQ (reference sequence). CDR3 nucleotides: TGTGCCAGCAGCTTAGCGGCGGTACGGGATTATGGCTACACCTTC. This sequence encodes CASSLAAVRDYGYTF.

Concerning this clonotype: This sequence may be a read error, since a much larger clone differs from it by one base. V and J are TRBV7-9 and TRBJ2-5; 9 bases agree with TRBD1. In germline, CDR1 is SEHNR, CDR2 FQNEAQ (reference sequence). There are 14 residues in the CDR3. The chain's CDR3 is CASSWGQGIEAQYF. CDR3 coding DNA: TGTGCCAGCAGTTGGGGACAGGGTATAGAGGCCCAGTACTTC.